This T cell receptor (beta chain) was sequenced in a study of CD8 T cells in ankylosing spondylitis. Notes on the study in general: Within ankylosing spondylitis blood, a TCR beta motif made up of under 10 highly homologous variants appeared to be characteristic.

One entry per CDR3 protein, called by TCRdb with MiXCR from the 5' RACE reads. The sample has about 800,000 distinct CDR3 sequences, about 10% seen once. The CDR3 spans 15 residues. The V gene's germline CDR1 is SEHNR and CDR2 FQNEAQ (reference sequence). V was cut by 1 base and J by 7 bases, with 13 bases left in between. This clonotype showed up just a few times. The antigen is unknown. The chain uses TRBV7-9 and TRBJ1-4; tentatively, D is TRBD1 (5 bases). The sample comprised blood, either unsorted or a sorted T cell fraction (not recorded which). This sequence originates from a male donor with ankylosing spondylitis. The CDR3 here is CASSLERGSGEKLFF. DNA of the CDR3: TGTGCCAGCAGCTTAGAAAGGGGCAGTGGTGAAAAACTGTTTTTT. The full variable domain, rest sourced from reference TRBV7-9 and TRBJ1-4, is DTGVSQNPRHKITKRGQNVTFRCDPISEHNRLYWYRQTLGQGPEFLTYFQNEAQLEKSRLLSDRFSAERPKGSFSTLEIQRTEQGDSAMYLCASSLERGSGEKLFFGSGTQLSVL.